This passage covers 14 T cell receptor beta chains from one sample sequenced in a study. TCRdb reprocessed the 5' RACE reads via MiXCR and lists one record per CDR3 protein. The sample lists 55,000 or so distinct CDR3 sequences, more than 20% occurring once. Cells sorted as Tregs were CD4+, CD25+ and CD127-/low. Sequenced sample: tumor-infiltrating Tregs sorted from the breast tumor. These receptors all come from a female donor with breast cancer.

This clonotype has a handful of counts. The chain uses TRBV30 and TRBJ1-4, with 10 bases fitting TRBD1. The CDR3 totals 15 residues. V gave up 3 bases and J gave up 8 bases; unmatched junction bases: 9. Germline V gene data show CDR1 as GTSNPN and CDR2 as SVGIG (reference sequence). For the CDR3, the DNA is TGTGCCTGGAGAGAAACGGACAGGGGGACCGAAAAACTGTTTTTT. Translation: CAWRETDRGTEKLFF.

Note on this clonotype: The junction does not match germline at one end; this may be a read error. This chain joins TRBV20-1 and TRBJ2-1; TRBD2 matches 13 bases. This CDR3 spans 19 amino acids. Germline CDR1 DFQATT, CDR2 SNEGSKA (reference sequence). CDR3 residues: CSALGDRFLLAGGYKEQFF. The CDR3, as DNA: TGCAGTGCTCTCGGGGACAGATTCCTACTAGCGGGAGGGTACAAAGAGCAGTTCTTC.

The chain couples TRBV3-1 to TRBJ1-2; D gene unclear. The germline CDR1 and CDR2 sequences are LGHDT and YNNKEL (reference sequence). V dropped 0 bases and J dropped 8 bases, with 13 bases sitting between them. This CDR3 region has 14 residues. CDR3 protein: CASSQDQGRGGYTF. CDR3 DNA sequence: TGTGCCAGCAGCCAAGATCAAGGGCGCGGGGGCTACACCTTC. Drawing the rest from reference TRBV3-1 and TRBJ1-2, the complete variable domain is DTAVSQTPKYLVTQMGNDKSIKCEQNLGHDTMYWYKQDSKKFLKIMFSYNNKELIINETVPNRFSPKSPDKAHLNLHINSLELGDSAVYFCASSQDQGRGGYTFGSGTRLTVV.

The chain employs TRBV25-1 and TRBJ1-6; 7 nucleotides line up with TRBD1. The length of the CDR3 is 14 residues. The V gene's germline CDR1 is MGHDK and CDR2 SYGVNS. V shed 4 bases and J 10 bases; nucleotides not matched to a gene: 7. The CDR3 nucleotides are TGTGCCAGCAGTGGGCAGGGGGGCGAATCACCCCTCCACTTT. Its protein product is CASSGQGGESPLHF.

The CDR3 here is CASSESQGLSEQYF. The CDR3 DNA is TGCGCCAGCAGTGAGTCCCAGGGGCTATCAGAGCAGTACTTC. The chain employs TRBV10-1 and TRBJ2-7; possibly TRBD1 for D (6 bases). CDR1 and CDR2 (germline): WNHNN, SYGVQD (reference sequence). The CDR3 runs 14 residues. V dropped 0 bases and J dropped 7 bases, with 13 bases sitting between them.

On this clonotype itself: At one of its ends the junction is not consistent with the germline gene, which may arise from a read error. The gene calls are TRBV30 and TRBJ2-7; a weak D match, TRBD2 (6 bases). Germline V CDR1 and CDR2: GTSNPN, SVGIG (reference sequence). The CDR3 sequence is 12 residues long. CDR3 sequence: CAWSGRIYDQYF. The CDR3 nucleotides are TGTGCCTGGAGCGGGAGAATCTACGATCAGTACTTC.

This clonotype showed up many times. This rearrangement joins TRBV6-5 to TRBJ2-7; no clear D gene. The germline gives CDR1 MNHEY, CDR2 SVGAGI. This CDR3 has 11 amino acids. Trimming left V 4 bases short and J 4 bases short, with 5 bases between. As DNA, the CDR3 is TGTGCCAGCAGTTCCCGTTACGAGCAGTACTTC. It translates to CASSSRYEQYF.

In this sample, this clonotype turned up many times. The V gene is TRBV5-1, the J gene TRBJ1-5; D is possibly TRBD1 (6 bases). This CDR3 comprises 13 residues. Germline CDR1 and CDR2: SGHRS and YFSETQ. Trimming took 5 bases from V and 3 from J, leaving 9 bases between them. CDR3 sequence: CASRRGDNQPQHF. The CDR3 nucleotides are TGCGCCAGCAGGAGGGGGGACAATCAGCCCCAGCATTTT.

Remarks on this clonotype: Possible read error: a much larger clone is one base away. CDR3 bases: TGCGGTGCTAACGGTGGGGGTAGCAATCAGCCCCAGCATTTT. Protein: CGANGGGSNQPQHF. The chain couples TRBV20-1 to TRBJ1-5; a weak D match, TRBD1 (5 bases). The CDR3 length is 14 residues. CDR1 and CDR2 from the germline V gene are DFQATT and SNEGSKA (reference sequence).

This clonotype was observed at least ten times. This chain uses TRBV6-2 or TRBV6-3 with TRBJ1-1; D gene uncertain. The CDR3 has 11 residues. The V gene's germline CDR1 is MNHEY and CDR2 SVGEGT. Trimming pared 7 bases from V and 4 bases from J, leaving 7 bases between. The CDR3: CASTDPTEAFF. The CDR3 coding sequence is TGTGCCAGCACGGACCCCACTGAAGCTTTCTTT.

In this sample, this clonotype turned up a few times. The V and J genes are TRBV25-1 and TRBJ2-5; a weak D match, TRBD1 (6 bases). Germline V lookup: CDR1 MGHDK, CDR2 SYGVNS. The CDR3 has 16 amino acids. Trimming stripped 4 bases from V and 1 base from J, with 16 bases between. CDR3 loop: CASSGLGQGLQETQYF. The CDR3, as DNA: TGTGCCAGCAGTGGGTTGGGCCAGGGGCTCCAAGAGACCCAGTACTTC.

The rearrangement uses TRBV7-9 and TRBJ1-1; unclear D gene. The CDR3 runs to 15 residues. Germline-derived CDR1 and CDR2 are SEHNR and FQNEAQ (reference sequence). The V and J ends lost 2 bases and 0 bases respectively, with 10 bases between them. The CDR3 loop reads CASSLRQAMNTEAFF. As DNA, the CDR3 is TGTGCCAGCAGCTTAAGGCAGGCTATGAACACTGAAGCTTTCTTT.

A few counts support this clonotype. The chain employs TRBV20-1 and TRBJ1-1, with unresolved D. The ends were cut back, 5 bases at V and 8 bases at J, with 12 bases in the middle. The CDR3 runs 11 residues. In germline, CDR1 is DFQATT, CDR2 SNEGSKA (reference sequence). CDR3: CSAPTPREAFF. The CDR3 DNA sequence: TGCAGTGCTCCGACCCCCAGGGAAGCTTTCTTT.

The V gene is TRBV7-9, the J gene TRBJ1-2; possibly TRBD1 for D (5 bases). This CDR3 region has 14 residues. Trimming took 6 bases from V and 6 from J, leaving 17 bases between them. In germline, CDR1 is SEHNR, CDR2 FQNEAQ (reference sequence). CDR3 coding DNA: TGTGCCAGCAGTCTGCAGGGATGGAGAAATGGCTACACCTTC. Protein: CASSLQGWRNGYTF. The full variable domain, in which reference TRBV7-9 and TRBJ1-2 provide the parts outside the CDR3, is DTGVSQNPRHKITKRGQNVTFRCDPISEHNRLYWYRQTLGQGPEFLTYFQNEAQLEKSRLLSDRFSAERPKGSFSTLEIQRTEQGDSAMYLCASSLQGWRNGYTFGSGTRLTVV.